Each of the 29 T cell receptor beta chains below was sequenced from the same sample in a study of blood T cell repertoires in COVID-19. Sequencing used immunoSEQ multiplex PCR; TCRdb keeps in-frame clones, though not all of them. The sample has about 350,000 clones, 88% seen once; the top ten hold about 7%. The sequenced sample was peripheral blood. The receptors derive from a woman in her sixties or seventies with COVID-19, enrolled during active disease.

DNA of the CDR3: TGTGCCAGCATAGGCGGTAACTATGGCTACACCTTC. This sequence encodes CASIGGNYGYTF. This chain joins TRBV21-1 and TRBJ1-2. TRBV21-1 is tagged as a pseudogene. The CDR3 runs 12 residues.

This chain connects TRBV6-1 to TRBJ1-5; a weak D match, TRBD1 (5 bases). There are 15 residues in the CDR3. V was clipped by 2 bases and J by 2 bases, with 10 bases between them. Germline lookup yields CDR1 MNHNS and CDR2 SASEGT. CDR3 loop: CASSEWGNGNQPQHF. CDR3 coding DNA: TGTGCCAGCAGTGAATGGGGCAACGGCAATCAGCCCCAGCATTTT.

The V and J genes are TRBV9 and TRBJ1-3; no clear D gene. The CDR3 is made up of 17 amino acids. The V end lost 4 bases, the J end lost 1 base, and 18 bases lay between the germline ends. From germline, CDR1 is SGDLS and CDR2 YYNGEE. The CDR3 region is CASSRLGHPESGNTIYF. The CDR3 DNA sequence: TGTGCCAGCAGCAGACTCGGCCACCCAGAATCTGGAAACACCATATATTTT. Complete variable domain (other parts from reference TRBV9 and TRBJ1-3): DSGVTQTPKHLITATGQRVTLRCSPRSGDLSVYWYQQSLDQGLQFLIQYYNGEERAKGNILERFSAQQFPDLHSELNLSSLELGDSALYFCASSRLGHPESGNTIYFGEGSWLTVV.

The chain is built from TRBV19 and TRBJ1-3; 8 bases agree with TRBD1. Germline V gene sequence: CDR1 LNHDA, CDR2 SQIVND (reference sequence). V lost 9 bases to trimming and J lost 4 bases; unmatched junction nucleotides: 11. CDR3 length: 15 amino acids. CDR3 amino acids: CASKIDRGAGNTIYF. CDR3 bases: TGTGCCAGCAAAATTGACAGGGGAGCCGGAAACACCATATATTTT.

In nucleotides, the CDR3 is TGTGCCAGCAGACTACAGGGGGCGGTTCAGCCCCAGCATTTT. It yields the protein CASRLQGAVQPQHF. V and J are TRBV6-6 and TRBJ1-5, with 9 bases lining up with TRBD1. This CDR3 is 14 amino acids long. V shed 6 bases and J 6 bases; nucleotides not matched to a gene: 6. Germline V lookup: CDR1 MNHNY, CDR2 SVGAGI (reference sequence).

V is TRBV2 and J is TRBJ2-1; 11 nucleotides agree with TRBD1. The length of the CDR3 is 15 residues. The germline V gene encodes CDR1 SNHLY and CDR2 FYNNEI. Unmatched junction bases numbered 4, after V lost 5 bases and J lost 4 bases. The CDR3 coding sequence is TGTGCCAGCAGTCTCGGGACAGGGGGATACAATGAGCAGTTCTTC. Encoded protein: CASSLGTGGYNEQFF.

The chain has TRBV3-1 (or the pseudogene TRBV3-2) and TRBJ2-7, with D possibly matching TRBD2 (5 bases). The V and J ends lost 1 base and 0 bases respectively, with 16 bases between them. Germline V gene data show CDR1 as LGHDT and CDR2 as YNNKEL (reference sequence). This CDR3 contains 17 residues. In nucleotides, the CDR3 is TGTGCCAGCAGCCAAGGCGTTTCTGGACTCCTCTCCTACGAGCAGTACTTC. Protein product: CASSQGVSGLLSYEQYF.

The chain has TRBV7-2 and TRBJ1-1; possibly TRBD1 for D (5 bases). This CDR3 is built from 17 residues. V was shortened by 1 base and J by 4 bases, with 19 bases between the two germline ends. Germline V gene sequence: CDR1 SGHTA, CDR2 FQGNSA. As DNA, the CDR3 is TGTGCCAGCAGCTTAGGGGGGGGGAGTCGGCTTGGCACTGAAGCTTTCTTT. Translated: CASSLGGGSRLGTEAFF.

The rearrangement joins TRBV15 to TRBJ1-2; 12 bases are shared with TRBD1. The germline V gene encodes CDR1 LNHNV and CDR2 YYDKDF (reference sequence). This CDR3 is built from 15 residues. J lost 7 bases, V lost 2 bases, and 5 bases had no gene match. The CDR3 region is CATSRNPGQGAGYTF. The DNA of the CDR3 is TGTGCCACCAGCAGAAATCCGGGACAGGGGGCTGGCTACACCTTC.

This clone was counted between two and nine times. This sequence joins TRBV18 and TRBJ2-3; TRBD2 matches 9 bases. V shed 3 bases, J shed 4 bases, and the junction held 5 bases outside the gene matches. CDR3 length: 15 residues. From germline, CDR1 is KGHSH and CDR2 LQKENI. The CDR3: CASSPLAGSSDTQYF. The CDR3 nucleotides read TGTGCCAGCTCACCTCTAGCGGGAAGTTCAGATACGCAGTATTTT.

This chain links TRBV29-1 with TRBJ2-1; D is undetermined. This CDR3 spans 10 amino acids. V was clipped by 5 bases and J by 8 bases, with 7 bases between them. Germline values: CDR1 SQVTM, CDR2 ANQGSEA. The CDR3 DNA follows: TGCAGCGTTCAGGTGTATGAGCAGTTCTTC. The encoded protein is CSVQVYEQFF.

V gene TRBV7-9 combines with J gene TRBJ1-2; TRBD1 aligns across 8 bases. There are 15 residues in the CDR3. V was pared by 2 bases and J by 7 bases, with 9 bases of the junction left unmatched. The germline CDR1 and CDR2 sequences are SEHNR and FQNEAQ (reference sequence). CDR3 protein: CASSLTGGPQSGYTF. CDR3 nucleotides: TGTGCCAGCAGCTTAACAGGGGGTCCCCAGAGTGGCTACACCTTC. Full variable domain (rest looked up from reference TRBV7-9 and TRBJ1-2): DTGVSQNPRHKITKRGQNVTFRCDPISEHNRLYWYRQTLGQGPEFLTYFQNEAQLEKSRLLSDRFSAERPKGSFSTLEIQRTEQGDSAMYLCASSLTGGPQSGYTFGSGTRLTVV.

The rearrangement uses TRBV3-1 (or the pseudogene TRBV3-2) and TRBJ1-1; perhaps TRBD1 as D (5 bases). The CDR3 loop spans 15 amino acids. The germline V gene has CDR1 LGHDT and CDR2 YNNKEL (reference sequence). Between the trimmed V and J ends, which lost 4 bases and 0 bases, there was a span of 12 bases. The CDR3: CASSLSGLLNTEAFF. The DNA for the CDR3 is TGTGCCAGCAGCCTTTCGGGACTCCTGAACACTGAAGCTTTCTTT.

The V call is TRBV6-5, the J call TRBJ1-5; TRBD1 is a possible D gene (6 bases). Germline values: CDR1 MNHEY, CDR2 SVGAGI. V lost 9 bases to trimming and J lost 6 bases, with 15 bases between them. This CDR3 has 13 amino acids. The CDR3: CASSGGAIQPQHF. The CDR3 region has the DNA TGTGCCAGTTCGGGGGGGGCCATTCAGCCCCAGCATTTT.

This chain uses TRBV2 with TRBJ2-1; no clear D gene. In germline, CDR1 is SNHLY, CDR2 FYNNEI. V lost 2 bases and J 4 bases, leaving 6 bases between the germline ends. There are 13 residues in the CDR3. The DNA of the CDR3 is TGTGCCAGCAGTGAAAGCCGTTACAATGAGCAGTTCTTC. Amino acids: CASSESRYNEQFF. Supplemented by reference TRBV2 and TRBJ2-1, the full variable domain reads EPEVTQTPSHQVTQMGQEVILRCVPISNHLYFYWYRQILGQKVEFLVSFYNNEISEKSEIFDDQFSVERPDGSNFTLKIRSTKLEDSAMYFCASSESRYNEQFFGPGTRLTVL.

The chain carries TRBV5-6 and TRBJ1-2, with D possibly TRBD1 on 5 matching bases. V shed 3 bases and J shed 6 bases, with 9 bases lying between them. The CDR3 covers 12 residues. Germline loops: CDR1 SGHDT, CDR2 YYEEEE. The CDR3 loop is CASSWGGDGYTF. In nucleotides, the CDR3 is TGTGCCAGCAGCTGGGGGGGTGATGGCTACACCTTC.

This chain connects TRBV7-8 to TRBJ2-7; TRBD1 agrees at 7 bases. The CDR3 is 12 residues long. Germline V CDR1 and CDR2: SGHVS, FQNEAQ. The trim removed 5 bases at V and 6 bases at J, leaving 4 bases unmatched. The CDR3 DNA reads TGTGCCAGCAGCCATCAGGGGGTCGAGCAGTACTTC. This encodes CASSHQGVEQYF.

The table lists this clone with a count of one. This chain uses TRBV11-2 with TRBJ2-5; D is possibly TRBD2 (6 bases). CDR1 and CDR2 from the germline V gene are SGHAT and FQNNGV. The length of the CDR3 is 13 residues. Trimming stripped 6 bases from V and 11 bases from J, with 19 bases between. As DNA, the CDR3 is TGTGCCAGCAGTCCCGGGACCGGGGGTGTTCAGTACTTC. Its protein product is CASSPGTGGVQYF. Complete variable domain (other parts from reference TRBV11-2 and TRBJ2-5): EAGVAQSPRYKIIEKRQSVAFWCNPISGHATLYWYQQILGQGPKLLIQFQNNGVVDDSQLPKDRFSAERLKGVDSTLKIQPAKLEDSAVYLCASSPGTGGVQYFGPGTRLLVL.

The DNA of the CDR3 is TGTGCCAGCAGTCCCCGGGACACCGACAATCAGCCCCAGCATTTT. Its translation: CASSPRDTDNQPQHF. V gene TRBV28 combines with J gene TRBJ1-5, with D possibly TRBD1 on 6 matching bases. In germline, CDR1 is MDHEN, CDR2 SYDVKM. CDR3 length: 15 residues. V was cut by 5 bases and J by 3 bases, with 14 bases left in between.

In DNA form, the CDR3 reads TGTGCCAGCAGTTACTCGGAGCGGATATGGAGAGATACGCAGTATTTT. It specifies CASSYSERIWRDTQYF. V and J are TRBV6-2 or TRBV6-3 and TRBJ2-3; D may be TRBD2 (5 bases). The germline V and J ends were trimmed by 0 bases and 5 bases, with 15 bases remaining between them. Germline CDR1 is MNHEY and CDR2 is SVGEGT. The CDR3 length is 16 residues.

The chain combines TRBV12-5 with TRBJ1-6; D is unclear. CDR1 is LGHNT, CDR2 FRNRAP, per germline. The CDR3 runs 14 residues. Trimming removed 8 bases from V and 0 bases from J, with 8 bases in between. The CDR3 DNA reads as TGTGCTAGTAGCCATTCCTCCTATAATTCACCCCTCCACTTT. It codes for CASSHSSYNSPLHF.

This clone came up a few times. The chain's CDR3 is CASKDRVVVGYTF. CDR3 bases: TGTGCCAGCAAGGACAGGGTAGTTGTTGGCTACACCTTC. This chain joins TRBV6-6 and TRBJ1-2, with TRBD1 matching over 8 bases. The CDR3 extends over 13 amino acids. J was trimmed by 7 bases and V by 7 bases; bases with no gene match: 8. The germline gives CDR1 MNHNY, CDR2 SVGAGI (reference sequence).

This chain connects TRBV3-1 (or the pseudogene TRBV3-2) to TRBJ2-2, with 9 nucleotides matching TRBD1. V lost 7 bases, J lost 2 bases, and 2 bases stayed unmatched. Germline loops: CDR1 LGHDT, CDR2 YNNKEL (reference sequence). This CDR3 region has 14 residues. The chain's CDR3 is CASKDRGNTGELFF. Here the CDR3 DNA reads TGTGCCAGCAAGGACAGGGGAAACACCGGGGAGCTGTTTTTT.

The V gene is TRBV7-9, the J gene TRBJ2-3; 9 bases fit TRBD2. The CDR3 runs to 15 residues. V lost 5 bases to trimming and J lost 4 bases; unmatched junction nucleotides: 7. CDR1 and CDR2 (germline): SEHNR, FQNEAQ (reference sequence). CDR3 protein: CASSPWQRGADTQYF. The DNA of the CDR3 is TGTGCCAGCAGCCCCTGGCAGCGGGGGGCAGATACGCAGTATTTT.

This CDR3 reads CASSLGLAGGNLLQETQYF. CDR3 DNA: TGCGCCAGCAGCTTGGGACTAGCGGGGGGCAATCTACTTCAAGAGACCCAGTACTTC. V is TRBV5-1 and J is TRBJ2-5; 13 bases align to TRBD2. Germline V gene sequence: CDR1 SGHRS, CDR2 YFSETQ. The CDR3 spans 19 residues. Trimming cost V 0 bases and J 2 bases; bases outside gene matches: 10.

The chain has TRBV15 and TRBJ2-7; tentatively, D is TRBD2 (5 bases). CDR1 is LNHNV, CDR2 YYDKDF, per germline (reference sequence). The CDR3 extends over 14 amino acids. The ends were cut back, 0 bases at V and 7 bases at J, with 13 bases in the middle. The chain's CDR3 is CATSRDPLRGEQYF. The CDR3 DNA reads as TGTGCCACCAGCAGAGATCCCCTTAGAGGGGAGCAGTACTTC.

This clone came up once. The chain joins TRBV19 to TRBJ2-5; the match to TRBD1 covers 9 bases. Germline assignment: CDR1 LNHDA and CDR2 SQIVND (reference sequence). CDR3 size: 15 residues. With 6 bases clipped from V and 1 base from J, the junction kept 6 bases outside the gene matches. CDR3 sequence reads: CASRKGTGPQETQYF. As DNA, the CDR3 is TGTGCCAGTAGAAAAGGGACAGGGCCCCAAGAGACCCAGTACTTC.

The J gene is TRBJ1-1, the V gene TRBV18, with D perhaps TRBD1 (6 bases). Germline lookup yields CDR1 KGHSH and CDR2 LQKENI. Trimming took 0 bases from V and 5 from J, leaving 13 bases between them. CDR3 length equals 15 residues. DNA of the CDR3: TGTGCCAGCTCACCACCGCGGGGGGCTGAGACTGAAGCTTTCTTT. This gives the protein CASSPPRGAETEAFF.

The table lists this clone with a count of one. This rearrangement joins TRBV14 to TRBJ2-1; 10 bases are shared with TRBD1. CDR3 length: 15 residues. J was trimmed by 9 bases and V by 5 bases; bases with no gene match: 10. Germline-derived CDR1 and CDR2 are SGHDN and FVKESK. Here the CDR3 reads CASSAGTGVRGEQFF. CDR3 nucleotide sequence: TGTGCCAGCAGCGCCGGGACAGGGGTACGGGGTGAGCAGTTCTTC.